Below are 2 T cell receptor beta chains sequenced from a single sample in a study of shared clonotypes between healthy human individuals. Sequenced by immunoSEQ multiplex PCR; TCRdb stores in-frame clones only, minus some. The sample lists 550,000 to 600,000 clones, 70% to 80% occurring once. Sequences were obtained from PBMCs. All receptors come from a middle-aged woman in good health. Some clones in this sample may be carry-over from other donors' samples.

This chain's CDR3 is CAISELESENEQFF. The CDR3 bases are TGTGCCATCAGTGAGTTAGAATCGGAGAATGAGCAGTTCTTC. V is TRBV10-3 and J is TRBJ2-1; D remains unclear. Trimming took off 1 base at V and 7 bases at J, with 11 bases between the two ends. The CDR3 has 14 residues. Germline V CDR1 and CDR2: ENHRY, SYGVKD.

This chain links TRBV6-1 with TRBJ1-5, with 9 nucleotides matching TRBD1. The germline CDR1 and CDR2 sequences are MNHNS and SASEGT. J was trimmed by 4 bases and V by 6 bases; bases with no gene match: 4. CDR3 length: 14 residues. CDR3 in DNA: TGTGCCAGCAGGCAGACAGGGGGAAATCAGCCCCAGCATTTT. Protein: CASRQTGGNQPQHF.